This T cell receptor beta chain was recovered during a study of identical twins. A universal primer site was created by template switching, with the cDNA bearing unique molecular identifiers. Via MiXCR, TCRdb re-called the 5' RACE reads, giving one row per CDR3 protein. The sample carries roughly 700,000 distinct CDR3 sequences, 8.5% to 9% recorded once. V dropped 2 bases and J dropped 12; count of bases not matched to a gene: 9. The germline CDR1 and CDR2 sequences are SGHTA and FQGNSA. This CDR3 comprises 15 residues. These sequences were also reported in another study, on yellow fever vaccine responses in identical twins. That source adds: Reportedly, the response of twins' T cells to the vaccine seemed partly convergent, partly personalized.

The clonotype comes from a woman aged 18-29 years in good health. The chain recombines TRBV7-2 with TRBJ2-6; 8 bases map to TRBD1. Source material: PBMCs. The CDR3, as DNA: TGTGCCAGCAGCTTAAAAACCGGGACAGGCGGCGTCCTGACTTTC. Amino acid sequence: CASSLKTGTGGVLTF.